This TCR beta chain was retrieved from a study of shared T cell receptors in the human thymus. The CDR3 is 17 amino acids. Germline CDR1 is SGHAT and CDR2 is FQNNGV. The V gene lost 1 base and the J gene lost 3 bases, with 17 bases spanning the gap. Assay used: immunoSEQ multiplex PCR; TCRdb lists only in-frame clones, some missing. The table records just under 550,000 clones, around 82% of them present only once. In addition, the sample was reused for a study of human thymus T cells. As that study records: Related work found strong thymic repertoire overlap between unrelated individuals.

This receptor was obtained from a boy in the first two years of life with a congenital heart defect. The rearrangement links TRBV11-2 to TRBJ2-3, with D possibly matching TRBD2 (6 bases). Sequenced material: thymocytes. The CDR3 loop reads CASSLGSRRGLTDTQYF. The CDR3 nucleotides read TGTGCCAGCAGCTTAGGGTCTCGGAGGGGTCTGACAGATACGCAGTATTTT.